The source of this T cell receptor beta chain is a study of blood T cell repertoires in COVID-19 (TCRdb year 2020). Study-wide context: Samples from collaborators originated in the United States, Italy and Spain and spanned both the acute and convalescent phases of COVID-19. The prospective study material was composed of cDNA or gDNA derived from T cells, B-cell-depleted T cells, or PBMCs. Deeply sampled blood TCRbeta repertoires from subjects exposed to, actively infected with, or recovered from COVID-19 were included in the dataset. A freely available public database, intended as a resource for researchers studying the immune response to SARS-CoV-2, is where the repertoires were released. The samples were drawn from two sources: the first 160 participants of the ongoing ImmuneRACE study, and 950 to 1,500 subjects contributed by 6 global collaborators. Nearly every sample came with metadata listing a de-identified subject ID, COVID-19 status, age in years and sex. Where available, HLA class I and class II types were taken from metadata supplied by the sample provider and were not determined by assay-based typing. What the research found in general, with its limitations: Clinical and demographic metadata were provided uncurated, with the amount varying by source and participant.

From a lookup of the germline V gene, CDR1 and CDR2 are SNHLY and FYNNEI. A distance of 4 bases separates the germline ends of V and J, which lose 3 bases and 5 bases respectively. The CDR3 starts with the cysteine, ends with the phenylalanine, and has 11 residues. Of all the DNA, just the CDR3 is kept, 33 bases in frame from base 1. Whole blood was collected in K2EDTA tubes by collaborating institutions according to the institutions' own protocols. Collaborator samples were shipped for TCRbeta analysis as frozen whole blood, isolated PBMCs, or DNA extracted from either sample type. The immunoSEQ Assay, a bias-controlled multiplex PCR, was used to amplify TCRbeta CDR3 regions from genomic DNA. For the original study's pipeline: Nucleated cell counts per sample were estimated from amplification of reference gene primers within the assay. To quantify the absolute abundance of each unique TCRbeta CDR3 rearrangement, sequence reads were collapsed and filtered. For each sample, productive Simpson clonality was calculated by taking the square root of Simpson's diversity index across productive rearrangements. Drawn from immuneACCESS, this table holds only the in-frame rearrangements with V and J called that TCRdb kept. Clones are partly lost; checked studies trace under half to an unresolved V gene and leave the rest unexplained. V and J calls and clone size are those listed in that table; D and trimming were worked out from the DNA. This sample is represented by 200,000 to 250,000 clones; over 70% of them were singletons. Of the sample, roughly 6% falls within the top ten clones.

A note on this clone: The antigen this receptor binds is unknown. Base-call qualities are not available, and no considerably larger clone is one nucleotide away.

The receptor chain draws on TRBV2 and TRBJ2-5, with the D segment identity uncertain. The sequence was collected from a woman between 65 and 79 years old with acute or convalescent COVID-19. Sample: peripheral blood. In nucleotide form, the sequence is TGTGCCAGCAGTGAGAGGGAGACCCAGTACTTC. The encoded protein is CASSERETQYF.